A single sample is the source of the 2 T cell receptor beta chains below, sequenced in a study of cytomegalovirus exposure and HLA in healthy donors. The primer mix had 60 Vbeta and 13 Jbeta primers. Data came from immunoSEQ multiplex PCR; TCRdb stores just in-frame clones and leaves some out. The profile shows roughly 100,000 clones, about four fifths of them singletons. The sample taken for sequencing was PBMCs. The receptor source for this set is a young woman in good health and CMV-seropositive.

This chain links TRBV2 with TRBJ1-1, with D possibly being TRBD1 (6 bases). The germline V and J ends were trimmed by 5 bases and 6 bases, with 16 bases remaining between them. There are 14 residues in the CDR3. Germline loops: CDR1 SNHLY, CDR2 FYNNEI. Here the CDR3 DNA reads TGTGCCAGCAGTTCCGTCAGGGGTGCCGCTGAAGCTTTCTTT. Protein product: CASSSVRGAAEAFF.

This chain uses TRBV7-3 with TRBJ2-1, with a tentative D call TRBD1 (5 bases). The CDR3 has 13 residues. Germline CDR1 reads SGHTA; CDR2 reads FQGTGA. V gave up 6 bases and J gave up 10 bases, with 16 bases separating them. Here the CDR3 reads CASRSDKMKEQFF. CDR3 in DNA: TGTGCCAGCAGATCGGACAAAATGAAGGAGCAGTTCTTC.